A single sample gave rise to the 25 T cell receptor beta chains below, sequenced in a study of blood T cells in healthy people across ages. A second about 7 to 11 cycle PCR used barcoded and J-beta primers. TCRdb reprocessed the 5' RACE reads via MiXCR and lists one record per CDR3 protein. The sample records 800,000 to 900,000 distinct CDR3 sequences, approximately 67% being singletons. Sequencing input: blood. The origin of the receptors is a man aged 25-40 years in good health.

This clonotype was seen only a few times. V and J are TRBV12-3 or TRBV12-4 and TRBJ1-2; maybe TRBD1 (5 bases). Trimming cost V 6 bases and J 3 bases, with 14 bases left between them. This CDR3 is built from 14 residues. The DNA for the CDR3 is TGTGCCAGCAGACCCGGCAGGGCAGACTATGGCTACACCTTC. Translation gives CASRPGRADYGYTF.

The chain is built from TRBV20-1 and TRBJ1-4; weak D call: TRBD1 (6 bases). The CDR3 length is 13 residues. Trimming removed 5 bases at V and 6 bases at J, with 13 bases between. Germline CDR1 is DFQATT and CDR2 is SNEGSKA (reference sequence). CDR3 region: CSALTGGDEKLFF. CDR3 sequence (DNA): TGCAGTGCTCTGACAGGAGGGGATGAAAAACTGTTTTTT.

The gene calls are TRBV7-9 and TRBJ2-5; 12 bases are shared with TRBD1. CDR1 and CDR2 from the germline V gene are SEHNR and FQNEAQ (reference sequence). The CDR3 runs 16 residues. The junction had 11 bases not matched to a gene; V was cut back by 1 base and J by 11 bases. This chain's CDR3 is CASSLVRGTGGNEQYF. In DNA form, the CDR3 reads TGTGCCAGCAGCTTAGTCCGCGGGACAGGGGGCAATGAGCAGTACTTC.

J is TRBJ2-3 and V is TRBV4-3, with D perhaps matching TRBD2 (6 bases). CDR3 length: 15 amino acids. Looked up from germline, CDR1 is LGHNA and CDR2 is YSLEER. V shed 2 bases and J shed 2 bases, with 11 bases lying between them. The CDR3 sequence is CASSQLAADTDTQYF. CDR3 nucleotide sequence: TGCGCCAGCAGCCAATTAGCGGCAGACACAGATACGCAGTATTTT.

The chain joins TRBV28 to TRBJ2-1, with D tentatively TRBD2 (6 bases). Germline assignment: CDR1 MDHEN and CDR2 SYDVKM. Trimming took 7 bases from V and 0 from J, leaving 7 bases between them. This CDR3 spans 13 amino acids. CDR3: CASMGGSYNEQFF. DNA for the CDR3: TGTGCCAGCATGGGGGGCTCCTACAATGAGCAGTTCTTC.

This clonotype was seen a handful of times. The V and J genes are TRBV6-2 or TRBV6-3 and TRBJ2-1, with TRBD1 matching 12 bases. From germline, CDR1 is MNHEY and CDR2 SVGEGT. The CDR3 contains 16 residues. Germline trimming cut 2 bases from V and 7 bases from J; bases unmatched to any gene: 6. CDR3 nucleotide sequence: TGTGCCAGCAGTTACCCGGGGACAGGGGGCTTTAATGAGCAGTTCTTC. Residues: CASSYPGTGGFNEQFF.

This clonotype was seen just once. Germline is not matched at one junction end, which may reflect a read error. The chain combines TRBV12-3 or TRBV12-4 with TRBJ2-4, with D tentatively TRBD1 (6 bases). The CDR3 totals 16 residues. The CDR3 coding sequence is TGTGCCAGCAGTGGGGGCCGAGGGCTAGCCGAAAACATTCAGTACTTC. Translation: CASSGGRGLAENIQYF.

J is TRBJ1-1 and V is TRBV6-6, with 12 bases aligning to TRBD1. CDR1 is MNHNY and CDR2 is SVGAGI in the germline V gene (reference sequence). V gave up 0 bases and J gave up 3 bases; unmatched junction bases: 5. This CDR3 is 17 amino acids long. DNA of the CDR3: TGTGCCAGCAGTTACTCCGGGACAGGGGGCGCGTACACTGAAGCTTTCTTT. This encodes CASSYSGTGGAYTEAFF.

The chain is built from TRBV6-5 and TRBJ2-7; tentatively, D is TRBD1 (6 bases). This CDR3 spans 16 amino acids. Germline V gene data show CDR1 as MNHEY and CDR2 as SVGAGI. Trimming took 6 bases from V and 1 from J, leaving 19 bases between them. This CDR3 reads CASSDLGQGQSYEQYF. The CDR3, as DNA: TGTGCCAGCAGCGACCTCGGGCAGGGGCAGTCCTACGAGCAGTACTTC.

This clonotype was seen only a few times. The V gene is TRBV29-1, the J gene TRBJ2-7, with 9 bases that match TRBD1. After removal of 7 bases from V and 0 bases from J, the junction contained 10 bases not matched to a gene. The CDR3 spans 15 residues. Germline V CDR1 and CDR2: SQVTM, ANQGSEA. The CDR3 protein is CSAERSDRGSYEQYF. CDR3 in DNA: TGCAGCGCAGAAAGGTCGGACAGGGGCTCCTACGAGCAGTACTTC.

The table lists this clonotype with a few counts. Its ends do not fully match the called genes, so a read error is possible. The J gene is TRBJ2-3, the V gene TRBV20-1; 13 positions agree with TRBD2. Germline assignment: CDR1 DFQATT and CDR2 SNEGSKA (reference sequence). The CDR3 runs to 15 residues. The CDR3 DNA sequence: TGCAGTGCCAGAGGGACTAGCGGGAAAACAGATACGCAGTATTTT. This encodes CSARGTSGKTDTQYF.

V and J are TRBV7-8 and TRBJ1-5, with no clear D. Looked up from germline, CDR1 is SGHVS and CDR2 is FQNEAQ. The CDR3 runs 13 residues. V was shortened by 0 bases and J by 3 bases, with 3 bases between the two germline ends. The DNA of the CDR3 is TGTGCCAGCAGCTTAGCGTTCAATCAGCCCCAGCATTTT. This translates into CASSLAFNQPQHF. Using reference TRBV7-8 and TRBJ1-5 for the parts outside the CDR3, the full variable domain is GAGVSQSPRYKVAKRGQDVALRCDPISGHVSLFWYQQALGQGPEFLTYFQNEAQLDKSGLPSDRFFAERPEGSVSTLKIQRTQQEDSAVYLCASSLAFNQPQHFGDGTRLSIL.

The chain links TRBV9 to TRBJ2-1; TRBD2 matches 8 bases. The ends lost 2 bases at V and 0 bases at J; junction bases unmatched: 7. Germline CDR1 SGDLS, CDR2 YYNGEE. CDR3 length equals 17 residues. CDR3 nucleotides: TGTGCCAGCAGCGTGAACCGGGGGGGGAGCTCCTACAATGAGCAGTTCTTC. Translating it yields CASSVNRGGSSYNEQFF. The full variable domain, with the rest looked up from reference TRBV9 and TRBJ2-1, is DSGVTQTPKHLITATGQRVTLRCSPRSGDLSVYWYQQSLDQGLQFLIQYYNGEERAKGNILERFSAQQFPDLHSELNLSSLELGDSALYFCASSVNRGGSSYNEQFFGPGTRLTVL.

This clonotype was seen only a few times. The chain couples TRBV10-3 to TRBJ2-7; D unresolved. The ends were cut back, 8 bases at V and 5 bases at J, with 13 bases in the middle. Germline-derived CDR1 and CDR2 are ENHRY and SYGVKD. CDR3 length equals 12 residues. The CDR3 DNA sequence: TGTGCCATCGGTAGAGGAGAGGACGAGCAGTACTTC. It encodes CAIGRGEDEQYF.

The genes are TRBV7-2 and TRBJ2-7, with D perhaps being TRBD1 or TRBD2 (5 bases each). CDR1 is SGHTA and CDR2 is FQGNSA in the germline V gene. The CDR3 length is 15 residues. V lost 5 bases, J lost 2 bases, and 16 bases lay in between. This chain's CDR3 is CASSPRDPGPYEQYF. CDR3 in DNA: TGTGCCAGCAGCCCCCGGGACCCGGGGCCCTACGAGCAGTACTTC.

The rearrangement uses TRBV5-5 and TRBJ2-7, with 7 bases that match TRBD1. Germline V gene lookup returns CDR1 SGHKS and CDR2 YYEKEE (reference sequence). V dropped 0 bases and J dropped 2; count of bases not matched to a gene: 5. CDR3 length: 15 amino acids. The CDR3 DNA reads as TGTGCCAGCAGCTTGGTCGGACAGGTTACCTACGAGCAGTACTTC. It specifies CASSLVGQVTYEQYF.

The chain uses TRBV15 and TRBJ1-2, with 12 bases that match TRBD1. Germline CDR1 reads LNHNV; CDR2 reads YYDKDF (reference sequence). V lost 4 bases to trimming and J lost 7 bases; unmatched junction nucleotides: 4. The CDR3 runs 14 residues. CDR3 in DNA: TGTGCCACCAGCAAGGGACAGGGGGCTTCTGGCTACACCTTC. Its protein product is CATSKGQGASGYTF.

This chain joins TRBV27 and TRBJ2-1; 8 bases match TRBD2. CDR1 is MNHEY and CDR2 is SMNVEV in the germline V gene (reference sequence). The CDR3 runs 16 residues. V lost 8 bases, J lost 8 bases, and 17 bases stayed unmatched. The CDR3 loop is CASGDSGAGNSHEQFF. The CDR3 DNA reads TGTGCCAGCGGAGATAGCGGGGCCGGTAATTCCCATGAGCAGTTCTTC.

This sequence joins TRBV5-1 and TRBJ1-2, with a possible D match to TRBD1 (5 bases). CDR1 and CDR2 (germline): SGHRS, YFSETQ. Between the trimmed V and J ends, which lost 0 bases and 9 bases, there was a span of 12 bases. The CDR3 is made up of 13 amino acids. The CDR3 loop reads CASSLEVPGSYTF. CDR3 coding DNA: TGCGCCAGCAGCTTGGAGGTGCCAGGGAGCTACACCTTC.

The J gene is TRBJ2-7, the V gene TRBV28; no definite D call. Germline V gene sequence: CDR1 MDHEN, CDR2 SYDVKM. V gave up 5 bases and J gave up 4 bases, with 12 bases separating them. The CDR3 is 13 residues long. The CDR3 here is CASSVPQEYEQYF. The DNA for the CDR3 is TGTGCCAGCAGTGTACCGCAGGAGTACGAGCAGTACTTC.

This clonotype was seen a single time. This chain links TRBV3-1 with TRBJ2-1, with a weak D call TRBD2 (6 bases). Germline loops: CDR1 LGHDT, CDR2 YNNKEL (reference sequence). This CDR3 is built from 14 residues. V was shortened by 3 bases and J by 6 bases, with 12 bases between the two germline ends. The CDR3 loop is CASSHAAAGNEQFF. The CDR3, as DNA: TGTGCCAGCAGCCACGCGGCAGCGGGCAATGAGCAGTTCTTC.

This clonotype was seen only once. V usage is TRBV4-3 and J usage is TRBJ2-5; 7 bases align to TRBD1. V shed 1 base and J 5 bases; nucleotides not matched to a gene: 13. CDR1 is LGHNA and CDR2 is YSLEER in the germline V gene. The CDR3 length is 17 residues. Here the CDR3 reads CASSQGIPLRGKETQYF. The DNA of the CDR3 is TGCGCCAGCAGCCAAGGAATTCCTCTCAGGGGGAAGGAGACCCAGTACTTC.

The CDR3, as DNA: TGCGCCAGCAGCGGGGACAGAGTTCAGTACTTC. Residues: CASSGDRVQYF. The chain combines TRBV5-1 with TRBJ2-5, with 7 bases fitting TRBD1. The germline CDR1 and CDR2 sequences are SGHRS and YFSETQ. The CDR3 loop spans 11 amino acids. V was clipped by 4 bases and J by 11 bases; unmatched bases: 5.

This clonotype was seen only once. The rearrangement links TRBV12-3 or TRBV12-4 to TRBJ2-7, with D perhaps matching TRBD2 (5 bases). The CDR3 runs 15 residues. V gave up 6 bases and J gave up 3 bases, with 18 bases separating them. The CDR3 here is CASSHLNPEGYEQYF. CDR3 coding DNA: TGTGCCAGCAGCCACTTGAACCCTGAGGGCTACGAGCAGTACTTC.

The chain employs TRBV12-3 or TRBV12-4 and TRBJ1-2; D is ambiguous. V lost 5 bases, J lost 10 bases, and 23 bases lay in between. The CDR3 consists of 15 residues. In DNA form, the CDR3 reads TGTGCCAGCAGTCCCTCGGGGAATAGAGAGGATGACTACACCTTC. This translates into CASSPSGNREDDYTF.